Shown below are 20 T cell receptor beta chains from a single sample sequenced in a study of blood T cell repertoires in COVID-19 (dated by TCRdb to the early 2020s). The method behind the library was the immunoSEQ multiplex PCR assay. The source is immuneACCESS, and TCRdb retained only in-frame sequences with V and J called. Part of the clones is not carried over; for the studies checked, unresolved V genes explain less than half of this, and the remainder is unexplained. A total of 250,000 or so clones appear in this sample, approximately 84% of them only once. More than 6.5% of the sample goes to the ten largest clones. The sample comprised PBMCs or T cells enriched from blood (not recorded which). Source of these receptors: a woman aged 50 to 65 who had been exposed to COVID-19.

The rearrangement uses TRBV13 and TRBJ2-2; TRBD2 matches 7 bases. Unmatched junction bases numbered 7, after V lost 8 bases and J lost 4 bases. The CDR3 contains 14 residues. Germline assignment: CDR1 PRHDT and CDR2 FYEKMQ (reference sequence). Here the CDR3 DNA reads TGTGCCAGCTCGGGGGAGGGTAGCACCGGGGAGCTGTTTTTT. As protein: CASSGEGSTGELFF.

The rearrangement joins TRBV2 to TRBJ1-6, with D possibly TRBD1 on 6 matching bases. The CDR3 runs to 16 residues. V was shortened by 5 bases and J by 2 bases, with 13 bases between the two germline ends. Germline CDR1 and CDR2: SNHLY and FYNNEI. As DNA, the CDR3 is TGTGCCAGCAGTTCCCAGGGGACCCCCTATAATTCACCCCTCCACTTT. It codes for CASSSQGTPYNSPLHF.

The chain recombines TRBV5-1 with TRBJ1-1; possibly TRBD1 for D (6 bases). The CDR3 loop spans 15 amino acids. V lost 4 bases and J 4 bases, leaving 17 bases between the germline ends. Germline CDR1 is SGHRS and CDR2 is YFSETQ. CDR3 region: CASSRLGGRPTEAFF. The CDR3 DNA reads as TGCGCCAGCAGCCGGCTGGGGGGGCGCCCCACTGAAGCTTTCTTT.

CDR3 nucleotide sequence: TGTGCCAGCAGCTCCCGGACTAGCGGGGGGACCACCAATGAGCAGTTCTTC. The encoded protein is CASSSRTSGGTTNEQFF. The V and J genes are TRBV7-9 and TRBJ2-1; the match to TRBD2 covers 14 bases. Trimming cost V 4 bases and J 6 bases; bases outside gene matches: 8. This CDR3 region has 17 residues. Germline CDR1 is SEHNR and CDR2 is FQNEAQ (reference sequence).

The genes are TRBV5-4 and TRBJ2-7; perhaps TRBD1 as D (6 bases). This CDR3 has 15 residues. CDR1 and CDR2 from the germline V gene are SGHNT and YYREEE (reference sequence). The V end lost 0 bases, the J end lost 0 bases, and 10 bases lay between the germline ends. CDR3 nucleotides: TGTGCCAGCAGCTTGGGGCAGGGGACCTCCTACGAGCAGTACTTC. Its protein is CASSLGQGTSYEQYF.

A single count supports this clone. The rearrangement uses TRBV24-1 and TRBJ2-1, with 7 bases matching TRBD2. With V trimmed by 1 base and J by 6 bases, 2 bases remained unmatched. The CDR3 is made up of 14 amino acids. In germline, CDR1 is KGHDR, CDR2 SFDVKD. CDR3 residues: CATSDFLAANEQFF. CDR3 DNA sequence: TGTGCCACCAGTGATTTCCTAGCGGCCAATGAGCAGTTCTTC.

The CDR3 nucleotides read TGTGCCAGCTCACTCGGGGGGAACACTGAAGCTTTCTTT. It specifies CASSLGGNTEAFF. The rearrangement links TRBV18 to TRBJ1-1; D perhaps matches TRBD1 (5 bases). Trimming left V 4 bases short and J 1 base short, with 7 bases between. Germline-derived CDR1 and CDR2 are KGHSH and LQKENI. This CDR3 contains 13 residues.

The rearrangement links TRBV7-2 to TRBJ2-1; 7 bases align to TRBD2. CDR3 length: 15 amino acids. The germline V gene has CDR1 SGHTA and CDR2 FQGNSA. Trimming cost V 1 base and J 6 bases; bases outside gene matches: 6. In nucleotides, the CDR3 is TGTGCCAGCAGCTTAGGGGGGGGGTTTTTCAATGAGCAGTTCTTC. It yields the protein CASSLGGGFFNEQFF.

This chain uses TRBV7-8 with TRBJ1-1; no clear D gene. CDR1 SGHVS and CDR2 FQNEAQ come from the germline V gene. V lost 5 bases, J lost 3 bases, and 7 bases lay in between. The CDR3 sequence is 12 residues long. CDR3 protein: CASSPVDTEAFF. DNA of the CDR3: TGTGCCAGCAGCCCCGTAGACACTGAAGCTTTCTTT.

V usage is TRBV27 and J usage is TRBJ2-7, with a possible D match to TRBD2 (5 bases). This CDR3 contains 15 residues. The germline V gene encodes CDR1 MNHEY and CDR2 SMNVEV (reference sequence). Trimming stripped 2 bases from V and 2 bases from J, with 13 bases between. CDR3 nucleotide sequence: TGTGCCAGCAGTTTAGAAGGAGGAGCAACCTACGAGCAGTACTTC. Translation gives CASSLEGGATYEQYF.

The chain recombines TRBV21-1 with TRBJ2-3; the DNA was not used to check the table's D call, TRBD2. TRBV21-1 constitutes a pseudogene. The CDR3 sequence is 13 residues long. Here the CDR3 reads CASSATGTSIGYF. The CDR3 region has the DNA TGTGCCAGCAGCGCCACCGGGACTAGCATTGGGTATTTT.

This clone was detected once. The chain is built from TRBV7-2 and TRBJ1-2; TRBD1 is a possible D gene (5 bases). V was cut by 1 base and J by 8 bases, with 14 bases left in between. Looked up from germline, CDR1 is SGHTA and CDR2 is FQGNSA. CDR3 length: 14 residues. The CDR3, as DNA: TGTGCCAGCAGCTTAGACGGCAGGGTCGGCGGCTACACCTTC. Its protein product is CASSLDGRVGGYTF. The variable domain in full, with the rest retrieved from reference TRBV7-2 and TRBJ1-2, is GAGVSQSPSNKVTEKGKDVELRCDPISGHTALYWYRQSLGQGLEFLIYFQGNSAPDKSGLPSDRFSAERTGGSVSTLTIQRTQQEDSAVYLCASSLDGRVGGYTFGSGTRLTVV.

The chain is built from TRBV3-1 (or the pseudogene TRBV3-2) and TRBJ1-2, with 9 bases identical to TRBD1. The CDR3 is made up of 15 amino acids. Germline V gives CDR1 LGHDT, CDR2 YNNKEL (reference sequence). J lost 8 bases, V lost 7 bases, and 14 bases had no gene match. CDR3 residues: CASTAVQTGGGGYTF. The CDR3 DNA sequence: TGTGCCAGCACCGCGGTCCAGACAGGGGGTGGGGGCTACACCTTC.

This sequence joins TRBV11-1 and TRBJ2-2; 9 nucleotides match TRBD1. Germline V lookup: CDR1 SGHAT, CDR2 FQDESV (reference sequence). After removal of 5 bases from V and 4 bases from J, the junction contained 5 bases not matched to a gene. The CDR3 contains 15 residues. The CDR3 here is CASSAWTGATGELFF. CDR3 DNA: TGTGCCAGCAGCGCCTGGACAGGGGCCACCGGGGAGCTGTTTTTT.

V is TRBV5-4 and J is TRBJ1-2; D unresolved. V was trimmed by 3 bases and J by 6 bases, leaving 18 bases between them. Germline-derived CDR1 and CDR2 are SGHNT and YYREEE (reference sequence). This CDR3 is built from 15 residues. The CDR3 DNA reads as TGTGCCAGCAGCTCGCGGGAAGGGTCTGGTGATGGCTACACCTTC. This encodes CASSSREGSGDGYTF.

The genes are TRBV3-1 (or the pseudogene TRBV3-2) and TRBJ2-7; 7 positions match TRBD1. The CDR3 sequence is 14 residues long. V lost 1 base and J lost 2; bases outside the gene matches: 2. Germline V CDR1 and CDR2: LGHDT, YNNKEL (reference sequence). The CDR3 DNA sequence: TGTGCCAGCAGCCAAGCGACAGGGACCTACGAGCAGTACTTC. Translating it yields CASSQATGTYEQYF.

The chain is built from TRBV2 and TRBJ2-7, with 9 bases aligning to TRBD1. Germline CDR1 reads SNHLY; CDR2 reads FYNNEI. The CDR3 totals 16 residues. V trimming: 5 bases; J trimming: 4 bases; junction bases outside the gene matches: 12. DNA for the CDR3: TGTGCCAGCAGTCAAACCGGGACAGGGTTTCGGTACGAGCAGTACTTC. Encoded protein: CASSQTGTGFRYEQYF.

The chain carries TRBV5-1 and TRBJ1-2, with D possibly matching TRBD1 (6 bases). Germline V CDR1 and CDR2: SGHRS, YFSETQ. The CDR3 spans 15 residues. V lost 3 bases, J lost 5 bases, and 17 bases lay in between. The CDR3 DNA sequence: TGCGCCAGCAGCTCGGACGGAACCAGGGGATATGGCTACACCTTC. Translated, it gives CASSSDGTRGYGYTF.

V and J are TRBV2 and TRBJ2-1; D is perhaps TRBD2 (5 bases). Per the germline V gene, CDR1 is SNHLY and CDR2 is FYNNEI. V lost 2 bases and J 3 bases, leaving 11 bases between the germline ends. The CDR3 extends over 15 amino acids. CDR3 residues: CASSESLGLYNEQFF. In DNA, the CDR3 is TGTGCCAGCAGTGAATCCCTCGGACTCTACAATGAGCAGTTCTTC.

J is TRBJ1-5 and V is TRBV19, with a weak D call TRBD1 (6 bases). The CDR3 runs to 16 residues. Looked up from germline, CDR1 is LNHDA and CDR2 is SQIVND (reference sequence). Trimming removed 1 base from V and 0 bases from J, with 10 bases in between. The CDR3 nucleotides are TGTGCCAGTAGTATAGGGGGGACACGTAGCAATCAGCCCCAGCATTTT. Translated, it gives CASSIGGTRSNQPQHF. The variable domain in full, with the rest retrieved from reference TRBV19 and TRBJ1-5, is DGGITQSPKYLFRKEGQNVTLSCEQNLNHDAMYWYRQDPGQGLRLIYYSQIVNDFQKGDIAEGYSVSREKKESFPLTVTSAQKNPTAFYLCASSIGGTRSNQPQHFGDGTRLSIL.